Described below is a single TCR beta chain sequence and its context. The sample is drawn from a study of blood T cell repertoires in COVID-19. Background on the study: Spain, Italy and the United States supplied samples that represented acute and convalescent COVID-19. PBMCs, B-cell-depleted T cells, or T cells provided the cDNA or gDNA that made up the material.

Authors' data handling: The assay estimated nucleated cells by amplifying reference gene primers. Data came from immunoSEQ multiplex PCR; TCRdb stores just in-frame clones and leaves some out. V and J calls and clone size are as listed in that table; D and trimming were resolved from the DNA. The table has 160,000 or so clones, roughly 89% seen once. Germline CDR1 is SNHLY and CDR2 is FYNNEI. This CDR3 spans 15 amino acids. The trim removed 9 bases at V and 8 bases at J, leaving 12 bases unmatched. The receptor was derived from a woman in her fifties or sixties with acute or convalescent COVID-19. Sequences were obtained from peripheral blood. The J gene is TRBJ1-6, the V gene TRBV2; 8 bases line up with TRBD1. The CDR3 nucleotides are TGTGCCAGGACAGGGGCCGTTGGTTTCGATTCACCCCTCCACTTT. Translation: CARTGAVGFDSPLHF.